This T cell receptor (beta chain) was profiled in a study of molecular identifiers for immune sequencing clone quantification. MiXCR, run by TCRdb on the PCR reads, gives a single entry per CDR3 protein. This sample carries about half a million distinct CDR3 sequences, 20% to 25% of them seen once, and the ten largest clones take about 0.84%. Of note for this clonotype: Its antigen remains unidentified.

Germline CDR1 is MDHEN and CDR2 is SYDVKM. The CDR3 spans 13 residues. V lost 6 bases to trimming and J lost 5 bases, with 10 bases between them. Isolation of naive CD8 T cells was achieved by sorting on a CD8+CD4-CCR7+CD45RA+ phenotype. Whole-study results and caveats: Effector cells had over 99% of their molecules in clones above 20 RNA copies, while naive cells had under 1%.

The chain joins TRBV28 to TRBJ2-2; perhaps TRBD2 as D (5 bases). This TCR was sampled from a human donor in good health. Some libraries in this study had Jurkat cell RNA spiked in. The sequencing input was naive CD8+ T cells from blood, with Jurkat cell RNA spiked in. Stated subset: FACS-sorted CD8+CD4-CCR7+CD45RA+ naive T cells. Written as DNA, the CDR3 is TGTGCCAGCAGCCATCGAGGGACCGGGGAGCTGTTTTTT. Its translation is CASSHRGTGELFF.